These 13 T cell receptor beta chains originate from one sample sequenced in a study of graft-versus-host responses after intestinal transplantation. The assay was immunoSEQ multiplex PCR, and TCRdb's table has in-frame clones only and misses some. The table records under 150,000 clones, approximately 92% of them present only once. No antigen has been identified for these receptors. The source was unstimulated CD4+ T cells sorted from spleen or lymph node cells, collected before intestinal transplant. The receptors were gathered from a human donor who received an intestinal transplant.

In nucleotides, the CDR3 is TGTGCCTGGAGTCGGGACATCAGGGCACAGCCCCAGCATTTT. It specifies CAWSRDIRAQPQHF. The rearrangement links TRBV30 to TRBJ1-5, with D perhaps matching TRBD1 (6 bases). The V end lost 2 bases, the J end lost 7 bases, and 15 bases lay between the germline ends. The CDR3 sequence is 14 residues long. Germline V gene data show CDR1 as GTSNPN and CDR2 as SVGIG (reference sequence).

The table lists this clone with a count of one. This CDR3 is CASSILTGYYGYTF. Written as DNA, the CDR3 is TGTGCCAGCAGCATCCTGACAGGGTACTATGGCTACACCTTC. This chain connects TRBV2 to TRBJ1-2; 7 nucleotides align to TRBD1. The junction had 7 bases not matched to a gene; V was cut back by 6 bases and J by 3 bases. The germline V gene has CDR1 SNHLY and CDR2 FYNNEI. CDR3 length: 14 amino acids. Filled out from reference TRBV2 and TRBJ1-2, the complete variable domain reads EPEVTQTPSHQVTQMGQEVILRCVPISNHLYFYWYRQILGQKVEFLVSFYNNEISEKSEIFDDQFSVERPDGSNFTLKIRSTKLEDSAMYFCASSILTGYYGYTFGSGTRLTVV.

This clone was seen just once. The chain employs TRBV28 and TRBJ2-1; D is ambiguous. The CDR3 sequence is 11 residues long. V lost 3 bases to trimming and J lost 9 bases, with 6 bases between them. Germline-derived CDR1 and CDR2 are MDHEN and SYDVKM. CDR3 in amino acids: CASSFWGEQFF. DNA for the CDR3: TGTGCCAGCAGTTTTTGGGGTGAGCAGTTCTTC.

CDR3 DNA sequence: TGTGCCTGGAACCGACACCGAGGCGGGTACGAGCAGTACTTC. Translated, it gives CAWNRHRGGYEQYF. This rearrangement joins TRBV30 to TRBJ2-7; D perhaps matches TRBD2 (5 bases). CDR1 and CDR2 (germline): GTSNPN, SVGIG (reference sequence). V was cut by 4 bases and J by 4 bases, with 17 bases left in between. The CDR3 totals 14 residues.

The V and J genes are TRBV9 and TRBJ2-1; TRBD2 matches 8 bases. V lost 1 base, J lost 7 bases, and 4 bases stayed unmatched. The CDR3 is made up of 14 amino acids. Germline assignment: CDR1 SGDLS and CDR2 YYNGEE. This CDR3 is CASSVSGSRNEQFF. The CDR3 DNA reads as TGTGCCAGCAGCGTAAGCGGGAGTAGGAATGAGCAGTTCTTC.

V gene TRBV6-5 combines with J gene TRBJ1-1, with D unclear. Trimming took off 0 bases at V and 0 bases at J, with 8 bases between the two ends. This CDR3 has 15 residues. Germline V gives CDR1 MNHEY, CDR2 SVGAGI. Written as DNA, the CDR3 is TGTGCCAGCAGTTACTCGATAGCTATGAACACTGAAGCTTTCTTT. Translated: CASSYSIAMNTEAFF.

Here the CDR3 DNA reads TGTGCCAGCGGGAAACTTAGCGGGTGGAAGTACGAGCAGTACTTC. It encodes CASGKLSGWKYEQYF. The J gene is TRBJ2-5, the V gene TRBV6-6; 7 bases match TRBD2. The DNA end is more similar to TRBJ2-7, so the J call may be wrong. The CDR3 spans 15 residues. CDR1 is MNHNY and CDR2 is SVGAGI in the germline V gene (reference sequence).

This clone was picked up one time. CDR3 in DNA: TGTGCCAGCAGACCCACAGGGGGTGGCTACACCTTC. Amino acids: CASRPTGGGYTF. V and J are TRBV5-4 and TRBJ1-2; TRBD1 matches 8 bases. V was pared by 5 bases and J by 7 bases, with 4 bases of the junction left unmatched. The CDR3 has 12 residues. The germline CDR1 and CDR2 sequences are SGHNT and YYREEE (reference sequence).

The J gene is TRBJ2-3, the V gene TRBV29-1, with D uncertain. The CDR3 has 12 residues. Germline V CDR1 and CDR2: SQVTM, ANQGSEA. V lost 3 bases to trimming and J lost 3 bases, with 7 bases between them. The CDR3 DNA follows: TGCAGCGTTGACAGTGGGACAGATACGCAGTATTTT. This translates into CSVDSGTDTQYF.

The genes are TRBV19 and TRBJ2-7; D is perhaps TRBD2 (5 bases). Trimming pared 3 bases from V and 2 bases from J, leaving 11 bases between. There are 14 residues in the CDR3. Germline CDR1 LNHDA, CDR2 SQIVND (reference sequence). The CDR3 sequence: CASSISPGTYEQYF. Here the CDR3 DNA reads TGTGCCAGTAGTATCAGTCCGGGGACCTACGAGCAGTACTTC.

The chain uses TRBV2 and TRBJ2-7, with D possibly matching TRBD2 (8 bases). Per germline, CDR1 SNHLY and CDR2 FYNNEI. The CDR3 is 14 residues long. Trimming stripped 7 bases from V and 4 bases from J, with 17 bases between. The CDR3 region is CASTGGGEKYEQYF. The DNA for the CDR3 is TGTGCCAGCACGGGAGGGGGCGAAAAGTACGAGCAGTACTTC.

The rearrangement joins TRBV6-5 to TRBJ1-3, with D perhaps TRBD1 (5 bases). The CDR3 is made up of 15 amino acids. Germline CDR1 reads MNHEY; CDR2 reads SVGAGI. The V gene lost 2 bases and the J gene lost 0 bases, with 8 bases spanning the gap. The CDR3 nucleotides read TGTGCCAGCAGTTACACCGGGGGCTCTGGAAACACCATATATTTT. It translates to CASSYTGGSGNTIYF.

The CDR3, as DNA: TGCGCCAGCAGCTGGGGACAGGGGGCGTCTGGAAACACCATATATTTT. It encodes CASSWGQGASGNTIYF. This sequence joins TRBV5-1 and TRBJ1-3, with TRBD1 matching 12 bases. V lost 3 bases, J lost 1 base, and 2 bases stayed unmatched. The CDR3 contains 16 residues. In germline, CDR1 is SGHRS, CDR2 YFSETQ.